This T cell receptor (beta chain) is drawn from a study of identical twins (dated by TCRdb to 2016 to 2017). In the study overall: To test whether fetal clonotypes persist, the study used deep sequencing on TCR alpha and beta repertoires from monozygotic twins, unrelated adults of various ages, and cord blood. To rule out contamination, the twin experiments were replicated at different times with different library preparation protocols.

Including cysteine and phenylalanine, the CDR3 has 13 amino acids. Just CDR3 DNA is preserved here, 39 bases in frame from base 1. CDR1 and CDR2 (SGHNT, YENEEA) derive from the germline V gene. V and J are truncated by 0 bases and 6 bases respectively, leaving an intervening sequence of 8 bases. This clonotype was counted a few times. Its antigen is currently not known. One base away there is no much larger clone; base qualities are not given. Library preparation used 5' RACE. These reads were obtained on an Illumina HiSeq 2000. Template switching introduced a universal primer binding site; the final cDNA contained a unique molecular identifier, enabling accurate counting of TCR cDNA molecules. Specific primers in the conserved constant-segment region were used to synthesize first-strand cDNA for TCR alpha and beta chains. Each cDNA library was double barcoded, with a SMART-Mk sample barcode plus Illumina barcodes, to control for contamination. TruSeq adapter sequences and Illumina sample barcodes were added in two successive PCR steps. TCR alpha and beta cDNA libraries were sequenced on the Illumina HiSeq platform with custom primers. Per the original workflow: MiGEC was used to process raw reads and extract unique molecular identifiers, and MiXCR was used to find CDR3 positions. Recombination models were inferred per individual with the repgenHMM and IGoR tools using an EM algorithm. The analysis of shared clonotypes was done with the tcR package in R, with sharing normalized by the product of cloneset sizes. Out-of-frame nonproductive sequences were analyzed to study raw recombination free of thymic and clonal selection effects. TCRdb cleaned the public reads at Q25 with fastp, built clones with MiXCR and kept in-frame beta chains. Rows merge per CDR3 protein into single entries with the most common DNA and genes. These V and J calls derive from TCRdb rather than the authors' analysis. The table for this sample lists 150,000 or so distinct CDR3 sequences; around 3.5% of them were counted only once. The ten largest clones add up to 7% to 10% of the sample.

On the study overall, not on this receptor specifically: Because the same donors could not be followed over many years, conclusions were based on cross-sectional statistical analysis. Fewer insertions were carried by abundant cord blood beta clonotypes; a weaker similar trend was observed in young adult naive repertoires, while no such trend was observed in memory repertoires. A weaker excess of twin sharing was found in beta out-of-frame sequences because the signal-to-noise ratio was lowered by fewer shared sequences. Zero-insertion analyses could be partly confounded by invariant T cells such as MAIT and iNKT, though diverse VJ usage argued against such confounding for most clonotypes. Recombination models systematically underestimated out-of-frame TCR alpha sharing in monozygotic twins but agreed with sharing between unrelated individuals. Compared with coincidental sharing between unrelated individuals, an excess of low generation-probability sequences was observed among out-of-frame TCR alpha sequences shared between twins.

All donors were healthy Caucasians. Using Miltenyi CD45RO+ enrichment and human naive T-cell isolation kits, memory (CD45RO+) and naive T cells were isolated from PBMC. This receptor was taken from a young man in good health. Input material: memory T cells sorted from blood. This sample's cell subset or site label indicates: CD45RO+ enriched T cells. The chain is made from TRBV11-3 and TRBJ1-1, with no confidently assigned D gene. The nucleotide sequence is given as TGTGCCAGCAGCTTAGATCCCGACTCTGAAGCTTTCTTT. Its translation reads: CASSLDPDSEAFF.